Listed below are T cell receptor beta chains from one sample, sequenced in a study of Ad26.COV2.S vaccination and SARS-CoV-2 variants. Sequencing was performed with immunoSEQ multiplex PCR; in TCRdb, only in-frame clones are kept and a portion is missing. The data show some 400,000 clones, approximately 90% seen once. Material: peripheral blood, obtained in a trial of Ad26.COV2.S vaccine versus placebo. The receptor set was obtained from a person aged 18-60 years who received the Ad26.COV2.S COVID-19 vaccine or a placebo. The CDR3 runs from the conserved cysteine through the conserved F or W. A D gene is named only where the DNA matches it firmly. Part of the rows lack a size; the others show once, few, many or a class for expanded clones.

TRBV19,.,TRBJ2-1,.,CASSIEGVYNEQFF,TGTGCCAGTAGTATAGAGGGCGTATACAATGAGCAGTTCTTC
TRBV11-2,.,TRBJ2-7,.,CASSLEQMGIYEQYF,TGTGCCAGCAGCTTAGAACAGATGGGGATCTACGAGCAGTACTTC
TRBV6-5,.,TRBJ1-5,.,CASSFRGHQPQHF,TGTGCCAGCAGTTTTCGGGGACATCAGCCCCAGCATTTT
TRBV30,.,TRBJ2-2,.,CARSGVGAGELFF,TGTGCTCGGTCAGGGGTGGGTGCCGGGGAGCTGTTTTTT
TRBV29-1,.,TRBJ2-2,.,CSVEPGVTGELFF,TGCAGCGTTGAACCGGGAGTCACCGGGGAGCTGTTTTTT
TRBV19,.,TRBJ1-1,TRBD1,CASSRTGELNTEAFF,TGTGCCAGTAGTCGGACAGGGGAACTGAACACTGAAGCTTTCTTT
TRBV7-2,.,TRBJ2-1,.,CASNRERGNEQFF,TGTGCCAGCAATCGGGAGCGAGGAAATGAGCAGTTCTTC
TRBV6-6,.,TRBJ2-7,.,CASSYTRQSEQYF,TGTGCCAGCAGTTACACAAGACAGTCTGAGCAGTACTTC
TRBV7-8,.,TRBJ1-1,.,CASSFSVGLSTEAFF,TGTGCCAGCAGCTTTTCTGTAGGATTGAGCACTGAAGCTTTCTTT
TRBV20-1,.,TRBJ2-1,TRBD2,CSASPSGKDGEQFF,TGCAGTGCTAGTCCTAGCGGGAAGGATGGTGAGCAGTTCTTC
TRBV18,once,TRBJ2-3,.,CASSPPMASMDTQYF,TGTGCCAGCTCACCACCGATGGCTAGTATGGATACGCAGTATTTT
TRBV3-1/TRBV3-2,.,TRBJ2-6,TRBD1,CASSQTGGSSGANVLTF,TGTGCCAGCAGCCAAACAGGGGGCAGCTCTGGGGCCAACGTCCTGACTTTC
TRBV3-1/TRBV3-2,.,TRBJ1-3,.,CASSQGSRGYSGNTIYF,TGTGCCAGCAGCCAAGGCTCTCGGGGATACTCTGGAAACACCATATATTTT